These 2 T cell receptor beta chains share one sample of origin, sequenced in a study of human thymus T cells. Profiling relied on immunoSEQ multiplex PCR, and the TCRdb table lists in-frame clones only, not all of them. In the table there are approximately 71,000 clones, 85% to 95% of which are singletons. Thymus was obtained from resections taken during corrective heart surgery. Sequencing was carried out using thymus tissue. Source of these receptors: a girl under three years old with a congenital heart defect but otherwise immunologically healthy.

The CDR3 DNA sequence: TGTGCCAGCAGCTTAGAGGTCGGCACTGAAGCTTTCTTT. This sequence encodes CASSLEVGTEAFF. This chain connects TRBV7-2 to TRBJ1-1, with unresolved D. Germline CDR1 is SGHTA and CDR2 is FQGNSA. V lost 1 base to trimming and J lost 4 bases, with 7 bases between them. The CDR3 loop spans 13 amino acids.

This clone was counted once. The rearrangement uses TRBV29-1 and TRBJ2-1; tentatively, D is TRBD1 or TRBD2 (6 bases each). Trimming took 6 bases from V and 7 from J, leaving 25 bases between them. In germline, CDR1 is SQVTM, CDR2 ANQGSEA. This CDR3 region has 16 residues. The CDR3 here is CSVLNENRVGGNEQFF. DNA of the CDR3: TGCAGCGTCCTCAACGAAAACAGGGTTGGAGGGAATGAGCAGTTCTTC.